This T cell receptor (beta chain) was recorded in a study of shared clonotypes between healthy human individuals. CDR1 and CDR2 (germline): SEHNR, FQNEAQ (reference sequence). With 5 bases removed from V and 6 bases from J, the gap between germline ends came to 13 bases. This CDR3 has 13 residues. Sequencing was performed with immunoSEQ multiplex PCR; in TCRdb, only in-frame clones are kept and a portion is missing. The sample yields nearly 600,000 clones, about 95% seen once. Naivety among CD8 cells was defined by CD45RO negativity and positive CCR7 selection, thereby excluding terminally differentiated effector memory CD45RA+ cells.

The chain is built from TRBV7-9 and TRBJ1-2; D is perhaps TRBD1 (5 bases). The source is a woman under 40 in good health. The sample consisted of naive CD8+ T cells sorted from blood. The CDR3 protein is CASSASRVNGYTF. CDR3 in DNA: TGTGCCAGCAGCGCAAGCAGGGTTAATGGCTACACCTTC.